Shown below are 17 T cell receptor beta chains from a single sample sequenced in a study of response to subunit inactivated influenza vaccine. Via MiXCR, TCRdb re-called the RT-PCR reads, giving one row per CDR3 protein. The data contain hundreds of thousands of distinct CDR3 sequences, about 18% of them seen just once; the ten biggest clones take up under 13%. Source: PBMCs from blood, taken less than 6 days after vaccination. These receptors all come from a man over 45 who received an inactivated influenza vaccine.

Concerning this clonotype itself: Germline and junction disagree at one end, which may indicate a read error. The rearrangement joins TRBV6-2 or TRBV6-3 to TRBJ1-1, with D tentatively TRBD1 (5 bases). The germline CDR1 and CDR2 sequences are MNHEY and SVGEGT. The CDR3 sequence is 17 residues long. For the CDR3, the DNA is TGTGCCAGCGGTTACTGGGCCTTCGGGGGTCCGAACACTGAAGCTTTCTTT. This sequence encodes CASGYWAFGGPNTEAFF.

The chain joins TRBV11-1 to TRBJ2-3, with D unclear. The V end lost 0 bases, the J end lost 4 bases, and 11 bases lay between the germline ends. This CDR3 region has 15 residues. Germline lookup yields CDR1 SGHAT and CDR2 FQDESV (reference sequence). This chain's CDR3 is CASSLAPASSDTQYF. In nucleotides, the CDR3 is TGTGCCAGCAGCTTAGCCCCGGCATCCTCAGATACGCAGTATTTT.

This clonotype was counted only a few times. This sequence joins TRBV6-1 and TRBJ2-7; D perhaps matches TRBD1 (6 bases). The CDR3 is made up of 14 amino acids. Germline CDR1 reads MNHNS; CDR2 reads SASEGT. The V end was cut by 6 bases, the J end by 7 bases, with 19 bases between. Here the CDR3 DNA reads TGTGCCAGCAGCTCGGCAGGGGCGAGTAGAGAGCAGTACTTC. This gives the protein CASSSAGASREQYF.

V and J are TRBV20-1 and TRBJ2-5; 9 bases agree with TRBD1. The length of the CDR3 is 14 residues. The V segment lost 0 bases and the J segment 3 bases; nucleotides outside the gene matches: 2. Germline lookup yields CDR1 DFQATT and CDR2 SNEGSKA (reference sequence). This CDR3 reads CSARDRDREETQYF. CDR3 sequence (DNA): TGCAGTGCTAGAGATCGGGACAGGGAAGAGACCCAGTACTTC.

The chain uses TRBV3-1 and TRBJ2-1, with D unresolved. The CDR3 loop spans 15 amino acids. Germline CDR1 reads LGHDT; CDR2 reads YNNKEL (reference sequence). The V end was cut by 1 base, the J end by 2 bases, with 9 bases between. The CDR3 spells CASSQGTTAYNEQFF. The CDR3 region has the DNA TGTGCCAGCAGCCAAGGGACCACGGCCTACAATGAGCAGTTCTTC.

The chain employs TRBV20-1 and TRBJ1-1; a weak D match, TRBD1 (5 bases). Germline CDR1 reads DFQATT; CDR2 reads SNEGSKA (reference sequence). The CDR3 runs 13 residues. V was cut by 6 bases and J by 5 bases, with 16 bases left in between. The CDR3 DNA reads as TGCAGTGCCCTGCCGGCAGGGCGGACTGAAGCTTTCTTT. The encoded protein is CSALPAGRTEAFF.

The chain couples TRBV2 to TRBJ2-1; 7 bases map to TRBD2. Looked up from germline, CDR1 is SNHLY and CDR2 is FYNNEI. CDR3 length equals 13 residues. Trimming cost V 8 bases and J 10 bases; bases outside gene matches: 11. CDR3 in amino acids: CASSQASGAEQFF. CDR3 sequence (DNA): TGTGCCAGCTCCCAGGCTAGCGGCGCGGAGCAGTTCTTC. Drawing the rest from reference TRBV2 and TRBJ2-1, the complete variable domain is EPEVTQTPSHQVTQMGQEVILRCVPISNHLYFYWYRQILGQKVEFLVSFYNNEISEKSEIFDDQFSVERPDGSNFTLKIRSTKLEDSAMYFCASSQASGAEQFFGPGTRLTVL.

This clonotype turned up a few times. V is TRBV4-3 and J is TRBJ2-1; 7 nucleotides align to TRBD1. Losses at the gene ends were 6 bases for V and 3 bases for J; bases not matched to a gene: 11. The CDR3 runs to 16 residues. The V gene's germline CDR1 is LGHNA and CDR2 YSLEER. The CDR3 here is CASRKEWRQGYNEQFF. The CDR3 nucleotides are TGCGCCAGCAGAAAAGAGTGGAGACAGGGCTACAATGAGCAGTTCTTC.

This rearrangement joins TRBV20-1 to TRBJ2-2; D is tentatively TRBD1 or TRBD2 (5 bases each). Trimming pared 0 bases from V and 4 bases from J, leaving 12 bases between. The CDR3 contains 15 residues. Germline values: CDR1 DFQATT, CDR2 SNEGSKA (reference sequence). Written as DNA, the CDR3 is TGCAGTGCTAGAGATGCAGGGACCGGCACCGGGGAGCTGTTTTTT. This encodes CSARDAGTGTGELFF.

There are a few counts of this clonotype. The chain is built from TRBV24-1 and TRBJ2-1; 12 positions match TRBD2. The CDR3 consists of 16 residues. Germline V gives CDR1 KGHDR, CDR2 SFDVKD. The trim removed 3 bases at V and 6 bases at J, leaving 5 bases unmatched. The CDR3 sequence is CATSDPGLAGINEQFF. In DNA form, the CDR3 reads TGTGCCACCAGTGATCCCGGACTAGCGGGGATCAATGAGCAGTTCTTC.

There are many counts of this clonotype. V and J are TRBV12-3 or TRBV12-4 and TRBJ2-5; D perhaps matches TRBD2 (5 bases). The CDR3 is 12 amino acids. Deletions cut 2 bases from V and 4 bases from J, with 5 bases between. CDR3 sequence: CASSLSGETQYF. The CDR3 coding sequence is TGTGCCAGCAGTTTAAGCGGAGAGACCCAGTACTTC.

The V gene is TRBV5-6, the J gene TRBJ2-1; 8 bases line up with TRBD2. The CDR3 runs to 15 residues. Trimming removed 3 bases from V and 3 bases from J; junction bases left unmatched: 5. Germline CDR1 reads SGHDT; CDR2 reads YYEEEE. The CDR3, as DNA: TGTGCCAGCAGCTCTAGCGGGTTTTACTACAATGAGCAGTTCTTC. It encodes CASSSSGFYYNEQFF.

The V and J genes are TRBV12-3 or TRBV12-4 and TRBJ2-2; 9 bases map to TRBD1. CDR3 length: 15 residues. Germline trimming cut 4 bases from V and 3 bases from J; bases unmatched to any gene: 3. CDR3 amino acids: CASSSGTGYTGELFF. The CDR3 DNA reads TGTGCCAGCAGTTCCGGGACAGGGTACACCGGGGAGCTGTTTTTT.

The chain recombines TRBV19 with TRBJ1-4, with no clear D. V gave up 6 bases and J gave up 0 bases, with 14 bases separating them. This CDR3 spans 16 amino acids. The germline gives CDR1 LNHDA, CDR2 SQIVND (reference sequence). The CDR3: CASRRRQASTNEKLFF. CDR3 coding DNA: TGTGCCAGTAGGAGGAGGCAGGCTTCAACTAATGAAAAACTGTTTTTT.

The V call is TRBV20-1, the J call TRBJ2-1; TRBD2 is a possible D gene (5 bases). CDR3 size: 14 residues. CDR1 DFQATT and CDR2 SNEGSKA come from the germline V gene (reference sequence). Between the trimmed V and J ends, which lost 5 bases and 9 bases, there was a span of 20 bases. CDR3 in DNA: TGCAGTGCTGCCCAGACCGAAGGAGGAACTGAGCAGTTCTTC. It encodes CSAAQTEGGTEQFF.

The chain carries TRBV20-1 and TRBJ2-3; the match to TRBD2 covers 9 bases. Trimming took 3 bases from V and 1 from J; bases not matched to a gene: 5. The CDR3 has 15 residues. Germline CDR1 and CDR2: DFQATT and SNEGSKA (reference sequence). The CDR3 loop is CSASPVAGGTDTQYF. CDR3 nucleotide sequence: TGCAGTGCTAGCCCGGTAGCGGGGGGCACAGATACGCAGTATTTT.

Only a few counts were recorded for this clonotype. The chain combines TRBV20-1 with TRBJ2-7; TRBD2 matches at 10 bases. V lost 6 bases and J lost 2; bases outside the gene matches: 7. Per germline, CDR1 DFQATT and CDR2 SNEGSKA (reference sequence). The CDR3 sequence is 14 residues long. The CDR3 DNA sequence: TGCAGTGCGGCTAGCGGGAGCCGGACCTACGAGCAGTACTTC. This codes for CSAASGSRTYEQYF.